This note documents a single T cell receptor beta chain sequence. TCRdb's table, derived via immunoSEQ multiplex PCR, lists solely in-frame clones and lacks some. Altogether roughly 370,000 clones are present, around nine tenths being singletons, with the ten largest covering approximately 10%. The record originates from a study of blood T cell repertoires in COVID-19. Trimming left V 7 bases short and J 6 bases short, with 19 bases between. The CDR3 totals 15 residues. From germline, CDR1 is SGDLS and CDR2 YYNGEE. Allocation to cohorts depended on clinical history reported by the participants. The chain couples TRBV9 to TRBJ2-2, with D perhaps TRBD2 (6 bases). Sequencing input: PBMCs or T cells enriched from blood (not recorded which). The clonotype was recovered from a woman in her 50s who had recovered from COVID-19. The CDR3 coding sequence is TGTGCCAGCTCAAATGTGGGGGGTATTCCCGGGGAGCTGTTTTTT. It translates to CASSNVGGIPGELFF.